Following are 8 T cell receptor beta chains from one sample sequenced in a study of T cell repertoires in cytomegalovirus infection. MiXCR, run by TCRdb on the reads, gives a single entry per CDR3 protein. The sample consists of about 530,000 distinct CDR3 sequences, about 30% of them appearing once. Sequencing input: PBMCs. The origin of the receptors is a human donor in good health (CMV status not recorded). Some clones in this sample may be carry-over from other donors' samples.

The chain recombines TRBV10-3 with TRBJ1-5; 7 bases align to TRBD1. The germline CDR1 and CDR2 sequences are ENHRY and SYGVKD. Trimming at V came to 10 bases and at J to 5 bases, leaving 8 bases not matched to a gene. The CDR3 spans 13 residues. CDR3 DNA: TGTGCCACGGGGACAGCCGGGGATCAGCCCCAGCATTTT. This encodes CATGTAGDQPQHF.

The table lists this clonotype with many counts. V is TRBV7-2 and J is TRBJ2-1; 7 nucleotides agree with TRBD2. The ends lost 8 bases at V and 9 bases at J; junction bases unmatched: 13. This CDR3 has 14 amino acids. Germline V lookup: CDR1 SGHTA, CDR2 FQGNSA. The CDR3 region is CASGSPGTTLEQFF. CDR3 nucleotide sequence: TGTGCCAGCGGATCGCCCGGGACTACTCTTGAGCAGTTCTTC.

In this sample, this clonotype turned up a few times. This chain joins TRBV4-1 and TRBJ2-5; TRBD2 matches 10 bases. This CDR3 region has 16 residues. V lost 7 bases, J lost 0 bases, and 8 bases stayed unmatched. Germline loops: CDR1 MGHRA, CDR2 YSYEKL. CDR3: CASNLGLAPYQETQYF. CDR3 nucleotides: TGCGCCAGCAACCTGGGACTAGCGCCGTACCAAGAGACCCAGTACTTC.

This clonotype has more than one count but fewer than ten. The chain recombines TRBV5-5 with TRBJ2-2; 10 nucleotides line up with TRBD1. Trimming cost V 4 bases and J 7 bases; bases outside gene matches: 7. The CDR3 loop spans 15 amino acids. Germline CDR1 is SGHKS and CDR2 is YYEKEE (reference sequence). The CDR3 protein is CASSPRQGANGELFF. The DNA of the CDR3 is TGTGCCAGCAGCCCCCGACAGGGGGCTAACGGGGAGCTGTTTTTT.

This chain joins TRBV7-9 and TRBJ1-1; possible D gene TRBD1, 5 bases. This CDR3 spans 15 amino acids. V lost 1 base to trimming and J lost 4 bases, with 13 bases between them. Germline loops: CDR1 SEHNR, CDR2 FQNEAQ (reference sequence). CDR3 sequence: CASSLGEGGTTEAFF. The CDR3 coding sequence is TGTGCCAGCAGCTTAGGGGAGGGAGGGACCACTGAAGCTTTCTTT.

V usage is TRBV10-3 and J usage is TRBJ1-1; D possibly corresponds to TRBD1 (5 bases). The ends were cut back, 7 bases at V and 0 bases at J, with 9 bases in the middle. Germline CDR1 ENHRY, CDR2 SYGVKD. CDR3 length: 13 amino acids. CDR3 in amino acids: CAITDSLNTEAFF. The CDR3 DNA reads TGTGCCATCACCGACAGTCTGAACACTGAAGCTTTCTTT.

The genes are TRBV4-1 and TRBJ2-1; possibly TRBD2 for D (6 bases). Trimming cost V 0 bases and J 7 bases, with 13 bases left between them. This CDR3 contains 15 residues. The germline V gene has CDR1 MGHRA and CDR2 YSYEKL. The CDR3 DNA is TGCGCCAGCAGCCAAGAGTCGGGAGATGGGAATGAGCAGTTCTTC. It codes for CASSQESGDGNEQFF.

This chain links TRBV30 with TRBJ1-5; D unclear. Germline V lookup: CDR1 GTSNPN, CDR2 SVGIG (reference sequence). Trimming stripped 4 bases from V and 0 bases from J, with 10 bases between. The CDR3 extends over 14 amino acids. This CDR3 is CAWKSGLSNQPQHF. CDR3 sequence (DNA): TGTGCCTGGAAGTCAGGCCTTAGCAATCAGCCCCAGCATTTT.